This T cell receptor (beta chain) derives from a study of CD8+ T cells in alopecia areata (dated by TCRdb to 2016 to 2019). Some background on the complete study: Treated patients were enrolled in an open-label pilot trial of oral tofacitinib at 5 to 10 mg twice daily for moderate-to-severe alopecia areata. Tofacitinib was given for 6 to 18 months, followed by 6 months of follow-up off drug to assess delayed response and recurrence. In both human patients and the C3H/HeJ mouse model, the study applied high-throughput TCRbeta sequencing to look at T cell clonal expansion in alopecia areata. On the human side, TCRbeta sequencing was run on scalp tissue and on sorted CD4+ and CD8+ peripheral blood T cells from healthy controls and from alopecia areata patients with either patchy or totalis/universalis disease. Biopsies were taken from tofacitinib-treated patients at baseline and again at 4 and 24 weeks into treatment, and several of those patients also had a later scalp biopsy. Scalp clonality was compared across normal scalp (n=4), patchy alopecia areata scalp (n=8), and alopecia totalis/universalis scalp (n=8). RNA was obtained with the PAXgene miRNA kit for fixed scalp, the miRNeasy kit for PBMCs, and the RNeasy kit for mouse skin. Amplification of TCRbeta CDR3 regions was done by immunoSEQ multiplex PCR using 35 Vbeta forward primers and 13 Jbeta reverse primers.

Study-wide findings and limitations: Shared TCR sequences between patients were less evident than in mice, which may be partly attributable to HLA diversity in the patient population. Resident alphabeta T cells in normal human skin are also sequenced, complicating scalp TCR repertoire analysis, unlike mouse skin dominated by gammadelta T cells. Lesional scalp, especially in alopecia totalis/universalis, showed higher clonality and more expanded CD8+ clones than normal scalp, suggesting antigenic drive.

This clone showed up just a few times. Its recognized antigen is unknown. The record has no base qualities; no much larger clone is one base away. V loses 7 bases, J loses 0 bases, and the germline ends lie 8 bases apart. The CDR3 contains 13 residues, cysteine and phenylalanine counted. Of the read, only the CDR3 DNA is kept; its 39 bases are in frame from base 1. From a lookup of the germline V gene, CDR1 and CDR2 are SNHLY and FYNNEI. The time point tag for this specimen amounts to: baseline before oral tofacitinib. Lesional scalp punch biopsies and peripheral blood were obtained from alopecia areata patients. PBMCs were separated by density centrifugation and stained for CD3, CD4 and CD8, after which CD4+ and CD8+ T cells were sorted on a FACSAria. Libraries were constructed by the immunoSEQ multiplex PCR assay. RNA was extracted from all samples and reverse transcribed into cDNA as template for TCR sequencing. SuperScript III was used to make first-strand cDNA, primed with a 2:1 mix of oligo-dT and random hexamers. A synthetic immune receptor repertoire was used to gauge amplification bias, and whatever bias remained was removed computationally. The paper's processing steps were these. After raw reads were preprocessed to remove errors, the CDR3 was defined following IMGT conventions as running from the conserved cysteine to phenylalanine. Clonality was computed as 1 minus the Shannon entropy, with the entropy normalized by log2 of the number of productive unique TCRs. Whether scalp clones were CD4 or CD8 was inferred by matching scalp TCRbeta sequences against CD4 and CD8 repertoires sorted from blood. TCRdb took this table from immuneACCESS and kept in-frame rearrangements with V and J called. Such tables lack part of the clones; where checked against another copy, unresolved V genes explain under half of the gap, and the rest is unexplained. The V and J calls and clone size are taken from that table; D and trimming were inferred from the DNA. The sample table records over 120,000 clones; roughly 53% of these occur just once. The ten largest clonotypes hold about 6% of the sample.

The receptor's source is a human donor with alopecia areata. The chain couples TRBV2 to TRBJ2-3; no D segment can be confidently identified. The source was CD4+ T cells sorted from blood, collected at week 0. For the CDR3, the sequence is CASTRTSTDTQYF. The bases are TGTGCCAGCACCAGAACTAGCACAGATACGCAGTATTTT.